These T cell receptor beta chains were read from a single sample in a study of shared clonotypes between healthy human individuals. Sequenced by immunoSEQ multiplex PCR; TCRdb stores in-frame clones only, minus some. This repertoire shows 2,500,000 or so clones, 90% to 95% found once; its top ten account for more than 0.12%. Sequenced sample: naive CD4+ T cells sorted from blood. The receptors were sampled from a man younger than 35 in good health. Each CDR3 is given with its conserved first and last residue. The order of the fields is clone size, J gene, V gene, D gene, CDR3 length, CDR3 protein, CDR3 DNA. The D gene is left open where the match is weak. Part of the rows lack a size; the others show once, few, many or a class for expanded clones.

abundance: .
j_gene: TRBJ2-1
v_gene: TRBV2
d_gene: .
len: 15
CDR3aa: CASTPSGLVGNEQFF
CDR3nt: TGTGCCAGCACTCCCTCGGGCCTCGTAGGCAATGAGCAGTTCTTC

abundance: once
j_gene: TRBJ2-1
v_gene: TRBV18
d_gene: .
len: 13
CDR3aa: CASSPPNQGEQFF
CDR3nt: TGTGCCAGCTCACCCCCTAATCAGGGTGAGCAGTTCTTC

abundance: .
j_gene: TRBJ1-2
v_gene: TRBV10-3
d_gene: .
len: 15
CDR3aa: CAISEWRNNHYGYTF
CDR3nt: TGTGCCATCAGTGAGTGGCGGAACAACCACTATGGCTACACCTTC

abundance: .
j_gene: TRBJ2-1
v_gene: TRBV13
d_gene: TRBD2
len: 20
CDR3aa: CASSGQPGLAGGPRGNEQFF
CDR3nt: TGTGCCAGCAGCGGACAGCCGGGACTAGCGGGAGGGCCCAGGGGGAATGAGCAGTTCTTC

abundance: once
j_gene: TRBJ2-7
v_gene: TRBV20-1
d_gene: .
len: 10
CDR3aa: CSASLQEQYF
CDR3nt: TGCAGTGCTAGTTTACAGGAGCAGTACTTC

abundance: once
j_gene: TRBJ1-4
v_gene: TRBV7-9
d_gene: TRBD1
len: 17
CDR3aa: CASSLEIGTGASEKLFF
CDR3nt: TGTGCCAGCAGCTTAGAAATTGGGACAGGGGCTTCTGAAAAACTGTTTTTT

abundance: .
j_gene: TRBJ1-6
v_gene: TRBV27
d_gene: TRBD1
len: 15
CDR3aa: CASTTIPQGDSPLHF
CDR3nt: TGTGCCAGCACCACTATTCCACAGGGGGACTCACCCCTCCACTTT

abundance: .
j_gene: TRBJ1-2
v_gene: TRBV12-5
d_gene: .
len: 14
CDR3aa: CASGLVVGVGGYTF
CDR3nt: TGTGCTAGTGGTTTGGTTGTGGGGGTCGGTGGCTACACCTTC

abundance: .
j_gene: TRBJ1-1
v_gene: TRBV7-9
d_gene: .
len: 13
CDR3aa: CASSSRWTGAAFF
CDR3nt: TGTGCCAGCAGCTCTAGGTGGACCGGCGCAGCTTTCTTT

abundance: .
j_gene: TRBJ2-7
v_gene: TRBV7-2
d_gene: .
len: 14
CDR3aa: CASSLDPARGEQYF
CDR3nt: TGTGCCAGCAGCTTAGATCCAGCCCGGGGAGAGCAGTACTTC

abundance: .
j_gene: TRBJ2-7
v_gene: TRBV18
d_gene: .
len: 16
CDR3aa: CASSPPQGRGTYEQYF
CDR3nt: TGTGCCAGCTCACCACCGCAGGGGAGGGGGACCTACGAGCAGTACTTC

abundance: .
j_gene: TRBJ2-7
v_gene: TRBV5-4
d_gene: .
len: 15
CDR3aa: CASSWGQGGTYEQYF
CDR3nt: TGTGCCAGCAGCTGGGGGCAGGGGGGCACCTACGAGCAGTACTTC

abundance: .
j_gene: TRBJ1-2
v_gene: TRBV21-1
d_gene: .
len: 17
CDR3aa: CASSKVAKLKLNYGYTF
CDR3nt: TGTGCCAGCAGCAAAGTCGCCAAGCTAAAGCTTAACTATGGCTACACCTTC

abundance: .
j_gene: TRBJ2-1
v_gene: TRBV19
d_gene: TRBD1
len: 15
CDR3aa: CACQYARDSYNEQFF
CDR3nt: TGTGCCTGTCAATATGCTCGGGACAGTTACAATGAGCAGTTCTTC

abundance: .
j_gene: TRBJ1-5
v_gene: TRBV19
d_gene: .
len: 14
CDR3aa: CASSHLGGNQPQHF
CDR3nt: TGTGCCAGTAGTCATTTGGGTGGCAATCAGCCCCAGCATTTT

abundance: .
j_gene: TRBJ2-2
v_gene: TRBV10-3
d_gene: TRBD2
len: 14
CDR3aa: CAISNSGGRGELFF
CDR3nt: TGTGCCATCAGTAATAGCGGGGGCAGAGGGGAGCTGTTTTTT

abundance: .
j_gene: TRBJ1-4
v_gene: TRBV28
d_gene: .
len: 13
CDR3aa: CASRPGGDEKLFF
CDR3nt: TGTGCCAGCCGCCCCGGGGGCGATGAAAAACTGTTTTTT

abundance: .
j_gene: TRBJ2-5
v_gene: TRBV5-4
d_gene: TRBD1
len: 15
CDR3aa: CASSLRTGGIETQYF
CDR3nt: TGTGCCAGCAGCTTACGGACAGGGGGGATAGAGACCCAGTACTTC

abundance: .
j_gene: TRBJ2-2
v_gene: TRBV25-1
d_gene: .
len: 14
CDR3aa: CASSWSGATGELFF
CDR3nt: TGTGCCAGCAGTTGGAGCGGAGCCACCGGGGAGCTGTTTTTT

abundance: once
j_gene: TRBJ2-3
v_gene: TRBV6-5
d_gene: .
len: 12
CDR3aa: CASSYTGDTQYF
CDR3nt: TGTGCCAGCAGTTACACTGGAGATACGCAGTATTTT

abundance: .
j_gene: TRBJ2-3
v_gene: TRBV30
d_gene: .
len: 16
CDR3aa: CAWSRDGGRTTDTQYF
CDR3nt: TGTGCCTGGTCCCGTGACGGAGGGAGGACCACAGATACGCAGTATTTT

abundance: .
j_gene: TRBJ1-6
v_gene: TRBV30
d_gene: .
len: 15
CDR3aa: CAWSSRAGNNSPLHF
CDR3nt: TGTGCCTGGAGTAGCAGGGCTGGAAATAATTCACCCCTCCACTTT

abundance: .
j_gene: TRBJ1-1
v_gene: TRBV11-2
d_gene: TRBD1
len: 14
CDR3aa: CASSFGQGAVEAFF
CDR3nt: TGTGCCAGCAGCTTCGGACAGGGGGCCGTTGAAGCTTTCTTT

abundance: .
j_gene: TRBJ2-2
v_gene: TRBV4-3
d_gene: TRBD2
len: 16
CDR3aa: CASSQDSAGGIGELFF
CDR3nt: TGCGCCAGCAGCCAAGATTCGGCGGGAGGGATCGGGGAGCTGTTTTTT

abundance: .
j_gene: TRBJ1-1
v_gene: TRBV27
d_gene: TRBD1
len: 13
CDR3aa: CASSLMLRGQAFF
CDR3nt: TGTGCCAGCAGTTTAATGCTCAGGGGGCAAGCTTTCTTT

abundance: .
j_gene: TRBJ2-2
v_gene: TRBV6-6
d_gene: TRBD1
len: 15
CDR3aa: CASSWGTVNTGELFF
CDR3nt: TGTGCCAGCAGTTGGGGGACAGTTAACACCGGGGAGCTGTTTTTT

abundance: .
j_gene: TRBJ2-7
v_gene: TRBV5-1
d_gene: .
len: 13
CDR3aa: CASSLGQANEQYF
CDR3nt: TGCGCCAGCAGCTTGGGACAGGCCAACGAGCAGTACTTC

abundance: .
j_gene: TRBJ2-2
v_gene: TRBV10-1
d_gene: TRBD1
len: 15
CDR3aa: CASRPDRGNTGELFF
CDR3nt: TGCGCCAGCAGGCCGGACAGGGGTAACACCGGGGAGCTGTTTTTT

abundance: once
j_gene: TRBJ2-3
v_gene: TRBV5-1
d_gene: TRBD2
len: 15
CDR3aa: CASSKREVDTDTQYF
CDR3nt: TGCGCCAGCAGCAAGCGGGAGGTTGACACAGATACGCAGTATTTT

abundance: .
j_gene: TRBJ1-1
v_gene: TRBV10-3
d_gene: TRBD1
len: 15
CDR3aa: CAIRGTGGRYTEAFF
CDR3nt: TGTGCCATCAGAGGGACAGGGGGGAGGTACACTGAAGCTTTCTTT

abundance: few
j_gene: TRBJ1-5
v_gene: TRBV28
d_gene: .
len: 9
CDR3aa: CASGEPPAF
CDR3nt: TGTGCCAGCGGGGAGCCCCCAGCATTT

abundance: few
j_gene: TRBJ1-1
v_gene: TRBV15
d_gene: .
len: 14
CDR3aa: CATSRDSDRTEAFF
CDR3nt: TGTGCCACCAGCAGAGATTCCGACCGGACTGAAGCTTTCTTT

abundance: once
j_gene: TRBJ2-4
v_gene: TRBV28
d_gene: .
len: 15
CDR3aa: CASRGGHLAKNIQYF
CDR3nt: TGTGCCAGCAGGGGGGGACATTTAGCCAAAAACATTCAGTACTTC

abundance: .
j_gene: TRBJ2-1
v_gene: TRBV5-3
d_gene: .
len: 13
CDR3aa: CARSPGFYNEQFF
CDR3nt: TGTGCCAGAAGCCCAGGGTTCTACAATGAGCAGTTCTTC

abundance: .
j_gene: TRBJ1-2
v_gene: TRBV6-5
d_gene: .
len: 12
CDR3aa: CASRTVDYGYTF
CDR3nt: TGTGCCAGCAGGACAGTGGACTATGGCTACACCTTC

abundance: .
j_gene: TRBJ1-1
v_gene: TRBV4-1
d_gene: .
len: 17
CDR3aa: CASSQVKARKTNTEAFF
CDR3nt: TGCGCCAGCAGCCAAGTAAAGGCACGAAAAACTAACACTGAAGCTTTCTTT

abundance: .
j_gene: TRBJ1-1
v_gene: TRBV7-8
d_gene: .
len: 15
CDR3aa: CASSLVAGTNTEAFF
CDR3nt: TGTGCCAGCAGCTTAGTCGCAGGGACGAACACTGAAGCTTTCTTT

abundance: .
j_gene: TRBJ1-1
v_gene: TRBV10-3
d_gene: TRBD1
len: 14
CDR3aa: CAISDLGGLTEAFF
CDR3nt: TGTGCCATCAGTGACCTAGGGGGCCTCACTGAAGCTTTCTTT

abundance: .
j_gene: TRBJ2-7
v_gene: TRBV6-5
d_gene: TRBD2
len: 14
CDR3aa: CASSYGLASYEQYF
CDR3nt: TGTGCCAGCAGTTATGGACTAGCGAGCTACGAGCAGTACTTC

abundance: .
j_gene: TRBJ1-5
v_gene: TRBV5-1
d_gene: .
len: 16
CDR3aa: CASSLVNPGTNQPQHF
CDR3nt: TGCGCCAGCAGCTTGGTCAATCCTGGGACTAATCAGCCCCAGCATTTT

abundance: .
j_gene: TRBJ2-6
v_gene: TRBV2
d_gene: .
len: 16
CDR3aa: CASSESGRSGANVLTF
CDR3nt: TGTGCCAGCAGTGAAAGCGGCCGCTCTGGGGCCAACGTCCTGACTTTC

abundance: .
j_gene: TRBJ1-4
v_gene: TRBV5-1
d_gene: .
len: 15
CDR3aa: CASSPDSTINEKLFF
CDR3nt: TGCGCCAGCAGCCCAGACAGTACCATTAATGAAAAACTGTTTTTT

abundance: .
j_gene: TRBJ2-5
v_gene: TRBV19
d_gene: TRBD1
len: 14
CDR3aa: CASSIGTGAETQYF
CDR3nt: TGTGCCAGTAGTATAGGGACAGGGGCAGAGACCCAGTACTTC

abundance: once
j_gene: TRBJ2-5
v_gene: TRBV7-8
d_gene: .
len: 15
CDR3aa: CASSFWGRLEETQYF
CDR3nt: TGTGCCAGCAGCTTTTGGGGTCGGCTTGAAGAGACCCAGTACTTC

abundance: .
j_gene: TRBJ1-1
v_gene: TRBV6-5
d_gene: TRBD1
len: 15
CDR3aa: CASRLPGQENTEAFF
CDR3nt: TGTGCCAGCAGACTGCCGGGACAGGAGAACACTGAAGCTTTCTTT

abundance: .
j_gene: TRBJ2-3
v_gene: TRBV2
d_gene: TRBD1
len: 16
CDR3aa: CASRHRDRGFTDTQYF
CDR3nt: TGTGCCAGCAGGCACCGGGACAGGGGGTTCACAGATACGCAGTATTTT

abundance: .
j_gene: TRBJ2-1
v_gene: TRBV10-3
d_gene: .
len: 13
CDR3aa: CAISEGLPEEQFF
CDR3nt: TGTGCCATCAGTGAAGGTCTTCCCGAAGAGCAGTTCTTC